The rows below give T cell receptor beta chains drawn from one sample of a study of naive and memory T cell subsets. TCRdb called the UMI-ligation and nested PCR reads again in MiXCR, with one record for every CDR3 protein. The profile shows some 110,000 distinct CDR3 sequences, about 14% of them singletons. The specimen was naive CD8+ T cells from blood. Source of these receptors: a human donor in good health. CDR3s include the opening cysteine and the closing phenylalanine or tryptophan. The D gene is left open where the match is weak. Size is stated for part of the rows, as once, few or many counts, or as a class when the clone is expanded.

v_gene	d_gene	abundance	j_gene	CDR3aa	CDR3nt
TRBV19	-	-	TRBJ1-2	CASSALGHRGGYTF	TGTGCCAGTAGTGCCTTGGGACATCGAGGAGGCTACACCTTC
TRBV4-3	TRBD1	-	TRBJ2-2	CASSQEEGGQGGTGELFF	TGCGCCAGCAGCCAAGAAGAAGGGGGACAGGGAGGGACCGGGGAGCTGTTTTTT
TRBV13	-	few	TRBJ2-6	CASSLALGPGANVLTF	TGTGCCAGCAGCTTAGCCCTGGGACCTGGGGCCAACGTCCTGACTTTC
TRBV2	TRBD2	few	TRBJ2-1	CASSDKRGNEQFF	TGTGCCAGCAGTGACAAGCGGGGGAATGAGCAGTTCTTC
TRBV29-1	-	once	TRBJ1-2	CSALAGGAMVANYGYTF	TGCAGCGCTCTAGCCGGCGGGGCTATGGTGGCTAACTATGGCTACACCTTC
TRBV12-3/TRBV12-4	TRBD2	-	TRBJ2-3	CASSPGTSRGAKYF	TGTGCCAGCAGTCCCGGGACTAGCAGGGGGGCGAAGTATTTT
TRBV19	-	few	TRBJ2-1	CASSMTRATGSEFF	TGTGCCAGTAGTATGACTCGGGCCACAGGGTCCGAGTTCTTC
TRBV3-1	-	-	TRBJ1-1	CASRHGSSEAFF	TGTGCCAGCAGACATGGAAGCTCTGAGGCTTTCTTT
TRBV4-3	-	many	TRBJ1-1	CASSQEAQYEAFF	TGCGCCAGCAGCCAAGAAGCCCAGTATGAAGCTTTCTTT
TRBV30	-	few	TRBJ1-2	CAWSETNSGGWGYTF	TGTGCCTGGAGTGAAACGAATTCAGGAGGCTGGGGCTACACCTTC
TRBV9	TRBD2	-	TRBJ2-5	CASSVANSGRLETQYF	TGTGCCAGCAGCGTAGCGAATAGCGGGAGATTGGAGACCCAGTACTTC
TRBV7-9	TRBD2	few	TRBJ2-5	CASWTSGLQETQYF	TGTGCCAGCTGGACTAGCGGACTCCAAGAGACCCAGTACTTC
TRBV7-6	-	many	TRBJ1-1	CASSLAGHAGTEAFF	TGTGCCAGCAGCTTAGCGGGGCACGCAGGGACTGAAGCTTTCTTT
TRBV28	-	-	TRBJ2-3	CASLPRAGGTDTQYF	TGTGCCAGCCTCCCCCGGGCAGGAGGCACAGATACGCAGTATTTT
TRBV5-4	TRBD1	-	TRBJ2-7	CASSRQGYSYEQYF	TGTGCCAGCAGCAGACAGGGTTACTCCTACGAGCAGTACTTC
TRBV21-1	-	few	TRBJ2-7	CASSKARHPSYEQYF	TGTGCCAGCAGCAAAGCGCGGCACCCATCCTACGAGCAGTACTTC
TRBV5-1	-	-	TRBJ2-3	CASSGRSGGDTQYF	TGCGCCAGCAGCGGGCGTAGCGGAGGAGATACGCAGTATTTT
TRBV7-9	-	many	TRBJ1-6	CASSETGSSNSPLHF	TGTGCCAGCAGCGAAACAGGGTCTAGTAATTCACCCCTCCACTTT
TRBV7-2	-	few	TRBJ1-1	CASSSRGPEAFF	TGTGCCAGCAGCTCCAGGGGTCCTGAAGCTTTCTTT
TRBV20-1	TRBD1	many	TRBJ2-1	CSGQGGPPYNEQFF	TGCAGTGGACAGGGGGGTCCCCCCTACAATGAGCAGTTCTTC
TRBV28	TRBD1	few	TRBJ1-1	CASRRGDRENTEAFF	TGTGCCAGCAGGCGGGGGGACAGAGAAAACACTGAAGCTTTCTTT
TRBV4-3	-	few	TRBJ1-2	CASSQDPGDGTYGYTF	TGCGCCAGCAGCCAAGATCCTGGGGACGGGACTTATGGCTACACCTTC
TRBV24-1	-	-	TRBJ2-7	CATSDPRSGTYEQYF	TGTGCCACCAGTGATCCGCGGAGTGGGACCTACGAGCAGTACTTC
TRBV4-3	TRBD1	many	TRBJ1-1	CASSQGQGIEAFF	TGCGCCAGCAGCCAAGGACAGGGCATTGAAGCTTTCTTT
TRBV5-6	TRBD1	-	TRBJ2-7	CASTAGTGRDEQYF	TGTGCCAGCACTGCCGGGACAGGGCGCGACGAGCAGTACTTC
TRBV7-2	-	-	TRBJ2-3	CASSLVGGTDTQYF	TGTGCCAGCAGCTTAGTTGGCGGCACAGATACGCAGTATTTT
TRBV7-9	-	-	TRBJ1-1	CASSLGQGLSMNTEAFF	TGTGCCAGCAGCTTAGGCCAGGGTCTATCCATGAACACTGAAGCTTTCTTT